One and the same sample provided the 19 T cell receptor beta chains below, sequenced in a study of blood T cell repertoires in COVID-19. Method: immunoSEQ multiplex PCR; TCRdb's copy keeps in-frame clones and lacks some. In the table there are about 410,000 clones, approximately 89% of which are singletons. The sequenced sample was PBMCs or T cells enriched from blood (not recorded which). These receptors originate from a woman in her twenties or thirties who had recovered from COVID-19.

The chain couples TRBV9 to TRBJ1-6; D is ambiguous. Trimming left V 0 bases short and J 9 bases short, with 10 bases between. CDR3 size: 14 residues. Germline V lookup: CDR1 SGDLS, CDR2 YYNGEE. The CDR3 bases are TGTGCCAGCAGCGTAGCTCAGACTGGTTCACCCCTCCACTTT. Its protein is CASSVAQTGSPLHF.

V is TRBV28 and J is TRBJ1-2; possibly TRBD1 for D (6 bases). In germline, CDR1 is MDHEN, CDR2 SYDVKM. Trimming removed 1 base at V and 14 bases at J, with 14 bases between. The CDR3 has 12 residues. The DNA for the CDR3 is TGTGCCAGCAGTTTATTCGGGGGGCGTGTTACCTTC. It is translated as CASSLFGGRVTF.

This rearrangement joins TRBV30 to TRBJ1-2; no definite D call. There are 15 residues in the CDR3. V was shortened by 3 bases and J by 7 bases, with 21 bases between the two germline ends. Germline lookup yields CDR1 GTSNPN and CDR2 SVGIG (reference sequence). The CDR3 region has the DNA TGTGCCTGGAGCCCCCCCCGGCGGGTTAATAGTGGCTACACCTTC. Amino acid sequence: CAWSPPRRVNSGYTF.

This chain connects TRBV29-1 to TRBJ1-6, with no clear D. This CDR3 region has 15 residues. CDR1 is SQVTM and CDR2 is ANQGSEA in the germline V gene. Trimming removed 0 bases at V and 6 bases at J, with 12 bases between. Here the CDR3 reads CSVEEWTGINSPLHF. In DNA form, the CDR3 reads TGCAGCGTTGAAGAATGGACCGGGATTAATTCACCCCTCCACTTT.

V usage is TRBV12-5 and J usage is TRBJ2-1, with 10 nucleotides matching TRBD1. The CDR3 extends over 14 amino acids. Germline V lookup: CDR1 LGHNT, CDR2 FRNRAP. J was trimmed by 5 bases and V by 6 bases; bases with no gene match: 4. The CDR3: CASGRTGGNNEQFF. DNA of the CDR3: TGTGCTAGTGGAAGGACAGGGGGAAACAATGAGCAGTTCTTC.

V is TRBV7-3 and J is TRBJ2-7, with 8 bases identical to TRBD1. Germline trimming cut 5 bases from V and 7 bases from J; bases unmatched to any gene: 7. The CDR3 contains 13 residues. CDR1 and CDR2 from the germline V gene are SGHTA and FQGTGA. The CDR3 DNA is TGTGCCAGCAGCCGGGCAGGGGGCCGGGAGCAGTACTTC. This gives the protein CASSRAGGREQYF.

The chain is built from TRBV12-5 and TRBJ1-3; D is undetermined. Looked up from germline, CDR1 is LGHNT and CDR2 is FRNRAP. This CDR3 has 15 amino acids. The V end lost 0 bases, the J end lost 4 bases, and 10 bases lay between the germline ends. The DNA of the CDR3 is TGTGCTAGTGGTTTGGTCCGGGATTCAGGAAACACCATATATTTT. It yields the protein CASGLVRDSGNTIYF. Using reference TRBV12-5 and TRBJ1-3 for the parts outside the CDR3, the full variable domain is DARVTQTPRHKVTEMGQEVTMRCQPILGHNTVFWYRQTMMQGLELLAYFRNRAPLDDSGMPKDRFSAEMPDATLATLKIQPSEPRDSAVYFCASGLVRDSGNTIYFGEGSWLTVV.

This chain uses TRBV24-1 with TRBJ2-7; a weak D match, TRBD1 (6 bases). V dropped 4 bases and J dropped 6 bases, with 12 bases sitting between them. The CDR3 runs 13 residues. Germline V CDR1 and CDR2: KGHDR, SFDVKD. The CDR3 DNA follows: TGTGCCACCAGTGACCCCCTAGGGGGCGAGCAGTACTTC. Its protein is CATSDPLGGEQYF.

This chain uses TRBV28 with TRBJ2-1; TRBD2 is a possible D gene (5 bases). The V gene's germline CDR1 is MDHEN and CDR2 SYDVKM. CDR3 length equals 14 residues. The V gene lost 6 bases and the J gene lost 6 bases, with 15 bases spanning the gap. CDR3 region: CASSLALASNEQFF. CDR3 nucleotides: TGTGCCAGCAGCCTGGCTCTAGCAAGCAATGAGCAGTTCTTC.

The chain is built from TRBV30 and TRBJ1-2, with D tentatively TRBD1 (6 bases). V was cut by 0 bases and J by 8 bases, with 13 bases left in between. CDR1 GTSNPN and CDR2 SVGIG come from the germline V gene (reference sequence). The length of the CDR3 is 13 residues. CDR3 nucleotides: TGTGCCTGGAGTGTGAAGGGGGTTCAAGGCTACACCTTC. This encodes CAWSVKGVQGYTF.

The chain couples TRBV28 to TRBJ1-3; D not resolved. V was clipped by 3 bases and J by 3 bases, with 3 bases between them. There are 12 residues in the CDR3. CDR1 and CDR2 from the germline V gene are MDHEN and SYDVKM. This chain's CDR3 is CASSFFGNTIYF. The CDR3 DNA sequence: TGTGCCAGCAGTTTCTTTGGAAACACCATATATTTT.

This rearrangement joins TRBV19 to TRBJ2-2; 12 bases map to TRBD2. Trimming cost V 4 bases and J 5 bases; bases outside gene matches: 11. Per germline, CDR1 LNHDA and CDR2 SQIVND (reference sequence). The CDR3 covers 18 residues. For the CDR3, the DNA is TGTGCCAGTAGTAACATCCCGCTAGCGGGGGGGCGGACCGGGGAGCTGTTTTTT. As protein: CASSNIPLAGGRTGELFF.

The CDR3, as DNA: TGCGCCAGCAGCTTGGATCCCAGGGGAGTCACCACTGAAGCTTTCTTT. Its translation is CASSLDPRGVTTEAFF. This rearrangement joins TRBV5-1 to TRBJ1-1, with a tentative D call TRBD1 (6 bases). Deletions cut 0 bases from V and 4 bases from J, with 16 bases between. Germline CDR1 SGHRS, CDR2 YFSETQ. The CDR3 contains 16 residues. Filled out from reference TRBV5-1 and TRBJ1-1, the complete variable domain reads KAGVTQTPRYLIKTRGQQVTLSCSPISGHRSVSWYQQTPGQGLQFLFEYFSETQRNKGNFPGRFSGRQFSNSRSEMNVSTLELGDSALYLCASSLDPRGVTTEAFFGQGTRLTVV.

The sample holds one count of this clone. This chain uses TRBV5-8 with TRBJ1-2; D is undetermined. Deletions cut 1 base from V and 6 bases from J, with 13 bases between. This CDR3 has 14 residues. Looked up from germline, CDR1 is SGHTS and CDR2 is YDEGEE. The CDR3 here is CASSLRFGVNGYTF. The DNA for the CDR3 is TGTGCCAGCAGCTTGCGATTCGGGGTGAATGGCTACACCTTC.

V gene TRBV7-3 combines with J gene TRBJ2-2, with a possible D match to TRBD2 (6 bases). V was shortened by 5 bases and J by 6 bases, with 10 bases between the two germline ends. The CDR3 sequence is 13 residues long. Per the germline V gene, CDR1 is SGHTA and CDR2 is FQGTGA. In DNA, the CDR3 is TGTGCCAGCAGCGCTCAGCGGGCCGGGGAGCTGTTTTTT. It translates to CASSAQRAGELFF.

The chain has TRBV12-3 or TRBV12-4 and TRBJ2-5; TRBD2 aligns across 7 bases. V trimming: 6 bases; J trimming: 5 bases; junction bases outside the gene matches: 3. This CDR3 has 12 residues. The CDR3 region is CASRGGGETQYF. The CDR3 bases are TGTGCCAGCAGGGGGGGAGGGGAGACCCAGTACTTC.

V and J are TRBV7-2 and TRBJ1-2; a possible D gene is TRBD1 (5 bases). V lost 2 bases, J lost 4 bases, and 14 bases lay in between. This CDR3 region has 15 residues. Looked up from germline, CDR1 is SGHTA and CDR2 is FQGNSA. CDR3 sequence (DNA): TGTGCCAGCAGCTTATCGCGGGGGAAGGGCTATGGCTACACCTTC. Translating gives CASSLSRGKGYGYTF.

This clone was seen a few times. This chain uses TRBV19 with TRBJ1-4; 7 bases are shared with TRBD1. J lost 0 bases, V lost 5 bases, and 6 bases had no gene match. Germline CDR1 reads LNHDA; CDR2 reads SQIVND (reference sequence). The CDR3 covers 16 residues. For the CDR3, the DNA is TGTGCCAGTAGTTCTGGACAGGTTGCAACTAATGAAAAACTGTTTTTT. Translating gives CASSSGQVATNEKLFF.

The gene calls are TRBV29-1 and TRBJ1-1; 7 bases are a match to TRBD1. The CDR3 is made up of 13 amino acids. Looked up from germline, CDR1 is SQVTM and CDR2 is ANQGSEA. J gave up 2 bases and V 6 bases, and 6 bases lay outside the gene matches. In DNA, the CDR3 is TGCAGCGTCGGGACAGTCGGTAACACTGAAGCTTTCTTT. Amino acid sequence: CSVGTVGNTEAFF.